This TCR beta chain derives from a study of blood T cell repertoires in COVID-19. For the study at large: The United States, Italy and Spain supplied acute and convalescent COVID-19 samples. Sample material is recorded as cDNA or gDNA derived from T cells, B-cell-depleted T cells, or PBMCs.

Original analysis: Reference gene primer amplification gave estimated nucleated cell counts. Only in-frame clones appear in the TCRdb table, and some are missing; sequencing was by immunoSEQ multiplex PCR. Clonal size and the V and J genes are those of that table, whereas D and trimming came from the DNA. This table has 90,000 to 120,000 clones, around 83% appearing once. The V end was cut by 5 bases, the J end by 5 bases, with 20 bases between. The germline gives CDR1 LNHDA, CDR2 SQIVND (reference sequence). The CDR3 consists of 16 residues. V and J are TRBV19 and TRBJ2-3; possible D gene TRBD2, 7 bases. Sequencing was performed on peripheral blood. This receptor was obtained from a woman aged 70-85 years with acute or convalescent COVID-19. The CDR3 DNA is TGTGCCAGTAGTCCTGGGGGGGCCCGGCCGGGAGATACGCAGTATTTT. Its protein product is CASSPGGARPGDTQYF.